The next 5 T cell receptor beta chains were all read from a single sample in a study of blood T cell repertoires in COVID-19. Assay: immunoSEQ multiplex PCR; the TCRdb copy retains only in-frame clones and omits some. The sample has 200,000 to 300,000 clones; about 90% are singletons. Input material: peripheral blood. These receptor sequences come from a woman aged 45-65 years with acute or convalescent COVID-19.

This clone was seen a single time. V is TRBV3-1 (or the pseudogene TRBV3-2) and J is TRBJ2-1; 12 nucleotides match TRBD2. V lost 0 bases, J lost 0 bases, and 9 bases stayed unmatched. The CDR3 is made up of 20 amino acids. Germline V CDR1 and CDR2: LGHDT, YNNKEL (reference sequence). The CDR3 protein is CASSQDWLAGGPSSYNEQFF. CDR3 nucleotides: TGTGCCAGCAGCCAAGATTGGCTAGCGGGAGGGCCGAGCTCCTACAATGAGCAGTTCTTC.

The chain has TRBV4-2 and TRBJ2-1; 10 nucleotides match TRBD1. Germline V gene sequence: CDR1 LGHNA, CDR2 YNFKEQ. The length of the CDR3 is 17 residues. Trimming removed 1 base from V and 2 bases from J; junction bases left unmatched: 5. The CDR3 bases are TGTGCCAGCAGCCAAGGGGACAGGGGTCACCCCTACAATGAGCAGTTCTTC. It specifies CASSQGDRGHPYNEQFF.

V gene TRBV28 combines with J gene TRBJ2-5, with D tentatively TRBD1 (6 bases). Germline V gene data show CDR1 as MDHEN and CDR2 as SYDVKM. V was clipped by 3 bases and J by 3 bases, with 11 bases between them. The CDR3 length is 14 residues. CDR3 amino acids: CASSLARGKETQYF. CDR3 coding DNA: TGTGCCAGCAGTTTGGCCAGGGGAAAAGAGACCCAGTACTTC.

The chain uses TRBV4-3 and TRBJ2-1, with D possibly being TRBD2 (6 bases). Germline V gene sequence: CDR1 LGHNA, CDR2 YSLEER. CDR3 length: 14 residues. The V end lost 1 base, the J end lost 10 bases, and 14 bases lay between the germline ends. The CDR3 spells CASSQVTSSSEQFF. CDR3 coding DNA: TGCGCCAGCAGCCAAGTGACTAGTTCCAGCGAGCAGTTCTTC.

The CDR3: CASSSRGRANEQFF. The CDR3 region has the DNA TGTGCCAGCAGTTCTCGAGGGCGGGCCAATGAGCAGTTCTTC. This rearrangement joins TRBV6-2 or TRBV6-3 to TRBJ2-1; a weak D match, TRBD2 (5 bases). V lost 4 bases, J lost 6 bases, and 13 bases lay in between. CDR1 is MNHEY, CDR2 SVGEGT, per germline. This CDR3 is 14 amino acids long.